This T cell receptor (beta chain) was found in a study of T-cell memory formation after mild COVID-19. About this clonotype: Its cognate antigen is unknown.

The CDR3 extends over 14 amino acids. CDR1 is SGHTA, CDR2 FQGNSA, per germline. Trimming cost V 0 bases and J 4 bases, with 10 bases left between them. General study results and limits: CD4+ contracting clones were found mainly in CM and EM, and CD8+ ones in EMRA.

It was 5'RACE with constant-segment primers that produced the TCR alpha and TCR beta cDNA libraries, which carried sample barcodes and UMIs. TCRdb processed the 5' RACE reads anew with MiXCR; each CDR3 protein has one entry. Of 180,000 or so distinct CDR3 sequences listed, 11% are singletons. Sequences were obtained from PBMCs or a T cell subset sorted from them (not recorded which). V usage is TRBV7-2 and J usage is TRBJ2-7; unclear D gene. The TCR originated in a man aged 18-30 years who had mild COVID-19 (a few samples of this study predate the infection). Cell type and time point are not known. The CDR3 DNA reads as TGTGCCAGCAGCTTAGCCAAGGCGTTTTACGAGCAGTACTTC. Its protein is CASSLAKAFYEQYF. Full variable domain (outside the CDR3, taken from reference TRBV7-2 and TRBJ2-7): GAGVSQSPSNKVTEKGKDVELRCDPISGHTALYWYRQSLGQGLEFLIYFQGNSAPDKSGLPSDRFSAERTGGSVSTLTIQRTQQEDSAVYLCASSLAKAFYEQYFGPGTRLTVT.